Below, 18 T cell receptor beta chains from the same sample are listed, as sequenced in a study of blood T cell repertoires in COVID-19. TCRdb keeps only in-frame clones here, not all; method: immunoSEQ multiplex PCR. The data contain under 95,000 clones, approximately 87% of them singletons. The sample consisted of peripheral blood. The source of these receptors is a human donor in a cohort sampled during active COVID-19.

In its sample, this clone was seen once. The chain employs TRBV9 and TRBJ2-3; 10 bases are a match to TRBD1. Germline CDR1 reads SGDLS; CDR2 reads YYNGEE. The CDR3 is made up of 16 amino acids. With 4 bases clipped from V and 7 bases from J, the junction kept 12 bases outside the gene matches. The CDR3 DNA sequence: TGTGCCAGCAGCAAAGGGGACAGGGGCCTCGGTTATACGCAGTATTTT. Translated: CASSKGDRGLGYTQYF.

This chain uses TRBV5-6 with TRBJ2-5, with 9 bases lining up with TRBD2. The length of the CDR3 is 15 residues. The trim removed 2 bases at V and 1 base at J, leaving 3 bases unmatched. Germline V gene data show CDR1 as SGHDT and CDR2 as YYEEEE. CDR3 in amino acids: CASSFLSGGQETQYF. CDR3 DNA: TGTGCCAGCAGCTTTCTTAGCGGGGGCCAAGAGACCCAGTACTTC.

With respect to this clone: The junction departs from germline at one end; a sequencing error may be responsible. The J gene is TRBJ1-6, the V gene TRBV4-2; 8 bases align to TRBD1. Germline CDR1 reads LGHNA; CDR2 reads YNFKEQ. There are 16 residues in the CDR3. The CDR3 nucleotides are TGTGCCAGCGGCCAAGACGACAGGGGTCTGTCTTCACCCCTCCACTTT. Protein sequence: CASGQDDRGLSSPLHF.

This clone showed up just a few times. The V gene is TRBV28, the J gene TRBJ2-2; D is possibly TRBD2 (6 bases). Germline V gives CDR1 MDHEN, CDR2 SYDVKM. The V end lost 3 bases, the J end lost 7 bases, and 9 bases lay between the germline ends. The CDR3 has 13 amino acids. The CDR3, as DNA: TGTGCCAGCAGTTTTGCCGGGAGCGGGGAGCTGTTTTTT. Translated, it gives CASSFAGSGELFF.

The table lists this clone with a count of one. The chain has TRBV24-1 and TRBJ2-5; TRBD1 matches at 7 bases. From germline, CDR1 is KGHDR and CDR2 SFDVKD. The CDR3 is 13 amino acids. Trimming cost V 9 bases and J 3 bases; bases outside gene matches: 6. In nucleotides, the CDR3 is TGTGCCACCGACCGGACAGGAGAAGAGACCCAGTACTTC. Its protein product is CATDRTGEETQYF.

The rearrangement uses TRBV9 and TRBJ2-5, with a tentative D call TRBD1 (6 bases). CDR1 is SGDLS, CDR2 YYNGEE, per germline. Deletions cut 2 bases from V and 1 base from J, with 9 bases between. The CDR3 length is 14 residues. The CDR3 DNA sequence: TGTGCCAGCAGCGTCCAGGGGACCCAAGAGACCCAGTACTTC. Its translation is CASSVQGTQETQYF. The full variable domain, rest sourced from reference TRBV9 and TRBJ2-5, is DSGVTQTPKHLITATGQRVTLRCSPRSGDLSVYWYQQSLDQGLQFLIQYYNGEERAKGNILERFSAQQFPDLHSELNLSSLELGDSALYFCASSVQGTQETQYFGPGTRLLVL.

Here the CDR3 DNA reads TGTGCCAGCGGAAGACAGGGCACTAACAATGAGCAGTTCTTC. As protein: CASGRQGTNNEQFF. The chain combines TRBV4-2 with TRBJ2-1; 7 bases line up with TRBD1. Germline CDR1 and CDR2: LGHNA and YNFKEQ. This CDR3 spans 14 amino acids. The junction had 9 bases not matched to a gene; V was cut back by 8 bases and J by 5 bases.

The V call is TRBV7-9, the J call TRBJ1-4, with D maybe TRBD1 (6 bases). This CDR3 spans 15 amino acids. Trimming left V 4 bases short and J 3 bases short, with 12 bases between. The germline V gene has CDR1 SEHNR and CDR2 FQNEAQ (reference sequence). CDR3 DNA: TGTGCCAGCAGCTCGACTCAGGGGCCTAATGAAAAACTGTTTTTT. It translates to CASSSTQGPNEKLFF.

This clone was picked up one time. V is TRBV3-1 (or the pseudogene TRBV3-2) and J is TRBJ1-3, with D unclear. The V end lost 0 bases, the J end lost 9 bases, and 12 bases lay between the germline ends. Germline V CDR1 and CDR2: LGHDT, YNNKEL (reference sequence). The CDR3 is 14 residues long. CDR3 DNA: TGTGCCAGCAGCCAAGAGGGGTTGGGGAGCACCATATATTTT. Translation gives CASSQEGLGSTIYF.

The genes are TRBV27 and TRBJ2-3; D possibly corresponds to TRBD1 (6 bases). Germline CDR1 reads MNHEY; CDR2 reads SMNVEV (reference sequence). The CDR3 covers 14 residues. V shed 0 bases and J shed 7 bases, with 11 bases lying between them. CDR3 sequence: CASSLSGAVNTQYF. Here the CDR3 DNA reads TGTGCCAGCAGTTTATCGGGGGCTGTCAATACGCAGTATTTT.

The gene calls are TRBV28 and TRBJ2-7; the match to TRBD2 covers 7 bases. The V and J ends lost 5 bases and 2 bases, in that order; junction bases with no gene match: 15. Germline loops: CDR1 MDHEN, CDR2 SYDVKM. This CDR3 has 17 residues. The DNA for the CDR3 is TGTGCCAGCAGTGTACGACTGGCGAGCGGGGCGACCTACGAGCAGTACTTC. This codes for CASSVRLASGATYEQYF.

The chain combines TRBV19 with TRBJ1-4, with a possible D match to TRBD1 (5 bases). The germline V gene has CDR1 LNHDA and CDR2 SQIVND (reference sequence). CDR3 size: 15 residues. V lost 5 bases, J lost 3 bases, and 13 bases lay in between. This CDR3 reads CASSQGGAPNEKLFF. In DNA, the CDR3 is TGTGCCAGTAGTCAGGGAGGAGCGCCTAATGAAAAACTGTTTTTT.

The J gene is TRBJ2-1, the V gene TRBV24-1; 12 bases fit TRBD2. Germline trimming cut 3 bases from V and 8 bases from J; bases unmatched to any gene: 4. CDR1 KGHDR and CDR2 SFDVKD come from the germline V gene. The CDR3 loop spans 15 amino acids. The CDR3, as DNA: TGTGCCACCAGTGATGCCGGGACTAGCGGGCATGAGCAGTTCTTC. Its protein is CATSDAGTSGHEQFF.

J is TRBJ1-5 and V is TRBV7-2; no clear D. This CDR3 is 15 amino acids long. The ends were cut back, 1 base at V and 3 bases at J, with 10 bases in the middle. Germline CDR1 SGHTA, CDR2 FQGNSA. CDR3 in amino acids: CASSLGRQINQPQHF. In DNA, the CDR3 is TGTGCCAGCAGCTTAGGCCGCCAGATCAATCAGCCCCAGCATTTT.

CDR3 coding DNA: TGTGCCAGCAGTGAGGGCCCGATTTTCTCTGGAAACACCATATATTTT. It encodes CASSEGPIFSGNTIYF. The J gene is TRBJ1-3, the V gene TRBV2; D remains ambiguous. Trimming left V 3 bases short and J 0 bases short, with 12 bases between. The CDR3 consists of 16 residues. The V gene's germline CDR1 is SNHLY and CDR2 FYNNEI. Combining the CDR3 with reference TRBV2 and TRBJ1-3 gives the whole variable domain EPEVTQTPSHQVTQMGQEVILRCVPISNHLYFYWYRQILGQKVEFLVSFYNNEISEKSEIFDDQFSVERPDGSNFTLKIRSTKLEDSAMYFCASSEGPIFSGNTIYFGEGSWLTVV.

This clone was found a few times. This chain connects TRBV4-2 to TRBJ2-3, with 11 bases matching TRBD2. Germline assignment: CDR1 LGHNA and CDR2 YNFKEQ. This CDR3 has 19 amino acids. The junction had 12 bases not matched to a gene; V was cut back by 4 bases and J by 0 bases. The CDR3 here is CASSPGGTSGRYSTDTQYF. The CDR3 nucleotides read TGTGCCAGCAGCCCGGGGGGAACTAGCGGGAGATATAGCACAGATACGCAGTATTTT.

The rearrangement links TRBV11-3 to TRBJ2-1; 7 nucleotides align to TRBD1. Per the germline V gene, CDR1 is SGHNT and CDR2 is YENEEA. J was trimmed by 6 bases and V by 1 base; bases with no gene match: 9. This CDR3 comprises 16 residues. CDR3 loop: CASSLGTGLQPNEQFF. In DNA form, the CDR3 reads TGTGCCAGCAGCTTAGGGACAGGTCTCCAGCCCAATGAGCAGTTCTTC.

This clone was detected a few times. This rearrangement joins TRBV2 to TRBJ2-7; D remains unclear. Germline CDR1 reads SNHLY; CDR2 reads FYNNEI. V was trimmed by 7 bases and J by 3 bases, leaving 10 bases between them. This CDR3 is built from 12 residues. As DNA, the CDR3 is TGTGCCAGCAAATGGCAGGACTACGAGCAGTACTTC. As protein: CASKWQDYEQYF.